This T cell receptor (beta chain) was found in a study of beta chain features in type 1 diabetes. Sequencing targeted expressed TCRB transcripts, as all isolated RNA had been reverse transcribed. The table came from immunoSEQ multiplex PCR; TCRdb's copy has only in-frame clones and leaves some out. The data contain 300,000 to 350,000 clones, 7% to 9% of them singletons. The CDR3 covers 15 residues. V lost 2 bases to trimming and J lost 1 base, with 9 bases between them. Germline V gene sequence: CDR1 SGHDN, CDR2 FVKESK. The source is a woman between 18 and 30 years old in good health. Sequenced sample: central memory CD4+ T cells from blood. The chain carries TRBV14 and TRBJ2-1; D may be TRBD2 (6 bases). CDR3 nucleotide sequence: TGTGCCAGCAGCCAACTAGCGAAATCCTACAATGAGCAGTTCTTC. Residues: CASSQLAKSYNEQFF.